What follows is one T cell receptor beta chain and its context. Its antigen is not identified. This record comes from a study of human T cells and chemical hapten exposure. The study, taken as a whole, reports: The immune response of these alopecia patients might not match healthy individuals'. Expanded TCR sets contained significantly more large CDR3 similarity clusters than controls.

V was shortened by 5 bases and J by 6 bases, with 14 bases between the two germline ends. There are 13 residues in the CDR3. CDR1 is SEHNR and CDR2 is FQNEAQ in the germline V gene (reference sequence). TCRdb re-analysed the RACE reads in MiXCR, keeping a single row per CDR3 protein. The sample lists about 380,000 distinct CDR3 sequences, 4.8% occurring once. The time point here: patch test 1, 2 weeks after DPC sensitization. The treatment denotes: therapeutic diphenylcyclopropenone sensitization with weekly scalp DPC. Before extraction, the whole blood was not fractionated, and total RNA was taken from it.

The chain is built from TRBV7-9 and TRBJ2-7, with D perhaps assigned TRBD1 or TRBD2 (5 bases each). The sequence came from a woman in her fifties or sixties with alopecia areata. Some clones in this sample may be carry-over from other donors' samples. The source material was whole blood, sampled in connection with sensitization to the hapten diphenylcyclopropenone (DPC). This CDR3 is CASSPPGTCEQYF. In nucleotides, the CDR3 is TGTGCCAGCAGCCCCCCGGGGACCTGCGAGCAGTACTTC.